A selection of T cell receptor beta chains follows, all from one sample in a study of cytomegalovirus exposure and HLA in healthy donors. Assay: immunoSEQ multiplex PCR; the TCRdb copy retains only in-frame clones and omits some. The sample holds 130,000 or so clones, approximately 78% seen once. Source material: PBMCs. The source is a man younger than 35 in good health and CMV-seropositive. The CDR3 runs from the conserved cysteine through the conserved F or W. Clone size, where shown, is once, few, many, or a class for clones that have expanded.

abundance,v_gene,CDR3aa
once,TRBV5-4,CASSLGSDRGYNEQFF
-,TRBV6-1,CASSRVSGGTGELFF
-,TRBV10-2,CASSQWVSGRAIYNEQFF
-,TRBV16,CASSQSGERSTEAFF
-,TRBV28,CASSFGTSGSEGTQYF
-,TRBV28,CASSFHHQGQGGGGLF
-,TRBV18,CASSPGRGLETQYF
-,TRBV28,CASSLPTQGSPQWQPQHF
-,TRBV6-5,CASSKQGRRNEKLFF
-,TRBV5-4,CASSLDRTGLLHF
-,TRBV7-2,CASSLGAGTRQPQHF
-,TRBV19,CASFTGTGGFSTEAFF
-,TRBV7-9,CASSLAWTPGSMNTEAFF
-,TRBV7-3,CASSLRAGETDTQYF
-,TRBV6-1,CASKIHSYEQYF
-,TRBV6-5,CASCQRGAGGNTIYF
-,TRBV28,CASSPLHGQQYF
-,TRBV7-2,CASSLAHRQETQYF
-,TRBV6-5,CASSAGLNNEKLFF
-,TRBV14,CASSQGNRGGNTIYF
once,TRBV18,CASSPPGQTNQPQHF
-,TRBV6-5,CASSFRTSVEYNEQFF
-,TRBV15,CATSRENVREQYF
-,TRBV5-1,CASSPLSLSYEQYF
-,TRBV2,CASSVSTGSNEQFF
-,TRBV28,CASRQLNQPQHF
-,TRBV6-5,CASSSQGLGGYTF
-,TRBV28,CASSLWQVGTEAFF
once,TRBV7-9,CASIWDRTSYNEQFF
-,TRBV2,CASSPLINQPQHF
-,TRBV9,CASSPRGRYEQYF
few,TRBV4-2,CASRGTAAYEQYF
-,TRBV2,CASSGGRVFEKLFF
-,TRBV5-1,CASSLTAGGTETQYF
-,TRBV6-4,CASSDSGLANEQFF
-,TRBV28,CASSFTLGLAHAGANVLTF
few,TRBV5-8,CASSPDRSYGYTF
-,TRBV27,CASSFSWGGVDGYPF
-,TRBV20-1,CGTGDDGAFF
once,TRBV25-1,CASGDRAYNEQFF
once,TRBV28,CASTPWTGGGKGTEAFF
-,TRBV29-1,CSAAMSGSSYEQYF
-,TRBV13,CASSLGMGPYYGYTF
few,TRBV4-2,CASSEPTAYGYTF
few,TRBV7-9,CASSLDGGYNEQFF